These T cell receptor beta chains were read from a single sample in a study of molecular identifiers for immune sequencing clone quantification. MiXCR was run by TCRdb on the PCR reads, yielding one entry per CDR3 protein. This repertoire shows about 640,000 distinct CDR3 sequences, about 20% found once; its top ten account for about 0.9%. Sequencing used naive CD8+ T cells from blood, with Jurkat cell RNA spiked in. The receptors stem from a human donor in good health. Some libraries in this study had Jurkat cell RNA spiked in. Each CDR3 is given with its conserved first and last residue. D genes are given only for firm matches. Some rows have no size entry. The others give once, few or many, or a class for an expanded clone.

NA	NA	TRBV20-1	TRBJ2-7	CSARVFPHEQYF	TGCAGTGCTAGAGTGTTTCCCCACGAGCAGTACTTC
TRBD1	many	TRBV4-3	TRBJ1-1	CASSPGTGANTEAFF	TGCGCCAGCAGCCCGGGGACAGGGGCGAACACTGAAGCTTTCTTT
NA	many	TRBV19	TRBJ2-3	CASNLALSTDTQYF	TGTGCCAGTAATCTAGCGCTAAGCACAGATACGCAGTATTTT
TRBD2	few	TRBV11-2	TRBJ2-7	CASTIAGGPYEQYF	TGTGCCAGCACAATAGCGGGGGGACCCTACGAGCAGTACTTC
TRBD2	many	TRBV6-5	TRBJ2-7	CASSYSGGGSPYEQYF	TGTGCCAGCAGTTACTCAGGCGGGGGGAGTCCCTACGAGCAGTACTTC
NA	few	TRBV27	TRBJ2-7	CASSPQSTYEQYF	TGTGCCAGCAGTCCTCAATCTACCTACGAGCAGTACTTC
TRBD1	many	TRBV12-3/TRBV12-4	TRBJ2-4	CASRQGVTRDIQYF	TGTGCCAGCAGACAGGGGGTTACCAGGGACATTCAGTACTTC
NA	once	TRBV27	TRBJ2-5	CASSLSQGWETQYF	TGTGCCAGCAGTTTATCTCAGGGGTGGGAGACCCAGTACTTC
NA	NA	TRBV6-6	TRBJ1-1	CASSYSVQENTEAFF	TGTGCCAGCAGTTACTCGGTGCAGGAGAACACTGAAGCTTTCTTT
NA	many	TRBV7-6	TRBJ1-1	CASSQTGTDGQNTEAFF	TGTGCCAGCAGCCAAACTGGGACGGACGGCCAGAACACTGAAGCTTTCTTT
NA	many	TRBV11-2	TRBJ2-6	CASSLYGQVGANVLTF	TGTGCCAGCAGCTTATACGGGCAAGTTGGAGCCAACGTCCTGACTTTC
NA	many	TRBV20-1	TRBJ2-7	CSARDKVTLSYEQYF	TGCAGTGCTAGAGATAAGGTAACTCTCTCCTACGAGCAGTACTTC
NA	many	TRBV5-5	TRBJ2-7	CASSPGGQTYEQYF	TGTGCCAGCAGCCCAGGTGGGCAGACCTACGAGCAGTACTTC
NA	many	TRBV9	TRBJ1-6	CASSLGLYNSPLHF	TGTGCCAGCTCGCTGGGCCTCTATAATTCACCCCTCCACTTT
TRBD2	many	TRBV7-9	TRBJ2-1	CASSAPTSGIYNEQFF	TGTGCCAGCAGCGCCCCGACTAGCGGGATTTACAATGAGCAGTTCTTC
TRBD1	many	TRBV9	TRBJ2-5	CASSGSIRTGHQETQYF	TGTGCCAGCAGCGGAAGTATTCGGACAGGGCACCAAGAGACCCAGTACTTC
NA	many	TRBV30	TRBJ2-7	CAWGWGPSGYEQYF	TGTGCCTGGGGCTGGGGGCCATCCGGCTACGAGCAGTACTTC
NA	many	TRBV5-1	TRBJ1-5	CASSFRQRRNQPQHF	TGCGCCAGCAGCTTTCGGCAGAGACGCAATCAGCCCCAGCATTTT
TRBD2	many	TRBV9	TRBJ2-2	CASSVSQLAVANTGELFF	TGTGCCAGCAGCGTTTCCCAGCTAGCGGTCGCGAACACCGGGGAGCTGTTTTTT
NA	NA	TRBV27	TRBJ1-2	CASSPHGANYGYTF	TGTGCCAGCAGCCCCCATGGAGCTAACTATGGCTACACCTTC
NA	NA	TRBV19	TRBJ1-2	CASSPDGGANYGYTF	TGTGCCAGTAGTCCGGACGGAGGAGCTAACTATGGCTACACCTTC
TRBD1	many	TRBV28	TRBJ1-4	CASSFRHRGLGEKLFF	TGTGCCAGCAGTTTCCGCCACAGGGGGCTAGGTGAAAAACTGTTTTTT
NA	few	TRBV29-1	TRBJ2-1	CSVEHPNTYNEQFF	TGCAGCGTTGAGCACCCAAATACTTACAATGAGCAGTTCTTC
TRBD1	many	TRBV27	TRBJ2-7	CASSHATGSSFPGAYEQYF	TGTGCCAGCAGTCATGCGACAGGGTCTAGCTTTCCCGGTGCCTACGAGCAGTACTTC
NA	many	TRBV20-1	TRBJ2-7	CSARDMYSYEQYF	TGCAGTGCTAGAGATATGTACAGCTACGAGCAGTACTTC
TRBD2	many	TRBV13	TRBJ2-5	CASSTQGLARETQYF	TGTGCCAGCAGCACTCAAGGACTAGCGAGAGAGACCCAGTACTTC
TRBD2	many	TRBV7-6	TRBJ2-2	CASSSYGGGTGELFF	TGTGCCAGCAGCTCATACGGCGGGGGGACCGGGGAGCTGTTTTTT
TRBD1	many	TRBV27	TRBJ2-7	CASSLTGAGYEQYF	TGTGCCAGCAGTTTGACAGGGGCAGGGTACGAGCAGTACTTC
NA	once	TRBV27	TRBJ2-1	CASSPQGEEQLF	TGTGCCAGCAGTCCCCAGGGAGAAGAGCAGCTCTTC
TRBD1	many	TRBV6-2/TRBV6-3	TRBJ1-5	CASSHGTASNQPQHF	TGTGCCAGCAGTCATGGGACAGCCAGCAATCAGCCCCAGCATTTT
TRBD1	NA	TRBV7-9	TRBJ1-2	CAGEIGGDGYAF	TGTGCCGGCGAAATAGGGGGCGACGGCTACGCCTTC
NA	few	TRBV23-1	TRBJ2-7	CASSQFEGAYEQYF	TGCGCCAGCAGTCAATTCGAGGGGGCCTACGAGCAGTACTTC
TRBD2	NA	TRBV30	TRBJ2-1	CAWSVEGGSPYNEQFF	TGTGCCTGGAGTGTGGAAGGCGGGAGCCCCTACAATGAGCAGTTCTTC
NA	many	TRBV7-9	TRBJ2-7	CASSFSSGHYEQYF	TGTGCCAGCAGCTTTTCGTCAGGGCACTACGAGCAGTACTTC
NA	few	TRBV27	TRBJ2-7	CASSLIGTPGEQYF	TGTGCCAGCAGTTTAATTGGGACACCTGGGGAGCAGTACTTC
NA	NA	TRBV12-3/TRBV12-4	TRBJ2-3	CASSDRPSTDTQYF	TGTGCCAGCAGTGACAGACCTAGCACAGATACGCAGTATTTT
TRBD1	few	TRBV4-3	TRBJ2-2	CASSQEFATGTTGELFF	TGCGCCAGCAGCCAAGAATTTGCGACAGGGACCACCGGGGAGCTGTTTTTT
TRBD1	many	TRBV12-3/TRBV12-4	TRBJ2-3	CASSPPEGGETDTQYF	TGTGCCAGCAGCCCTCCCGAAGGGGGCGAAACAGATACGCAGTATTTT
TRBD1	NA	TRBV9	TRBJ1-1	CASSGGQGLNTEAFF	TGTGCCAGCAGCGGCGGACAGGGGCTGAACACTGAAGCTTTCTTT
NA	NA	TRBV20-1	TRBJ2-3	CSAGDLRLTDTQYF	TGCAGTGCTGGAGATTTGCGATTGACAGATACGCAGTATTTT
NA	few	TRBV10-1	TRBJ1-1	CASSETPRGAGEAFF	TGCGCCAGCAGTGAGACACCCCGGGGCGCCGGTGAAGCTTTCTTT
NA	few	TRBV28	TRBJ1-3	CASSPLYSGNTIYF	TGTGCCAGCAGTCCCCTGTACTCTGGAAACACCATATATTTT
NA	NA	TRBV11-3	TRBJ1-2	CAIGNYGYTF	TGTGCTATCGGAAACTATGGCTACACCTTC
TRBD2	NA	TRBV20-1	TRBJ2-7	CSARDRGGSLSYEQYF	TGCAGTGCTAGAGATCGTGGCGGGAGCCTTTCCTACGAGCAGTACTTC
NA	few	TRBV18	TRBJ2-1	CASSPDRNEQFF	TGTGCCAGCTCACCAGACAGGAATGAGCAGTTCTTC
NA	few	TRBV27	TRBJ2-7	CASSFVGPPYEQYF	TGTGCCAGCAGTTTTGTGGGTCCACCCTACGAGCAGTACTTC
NA	few	TRBV6-5	TRBJ1-6	CASSLDAANNSPLHF	TGTGCCAGCAGTTTGGACGCGGCTAATAATTCACCCCTCCACTTT
TRBD1	many	TRBV5-3	TRBJ1-1	CASSWRDRGRTEAFF	TGTGCCAGCTCCTGGCGGGACAGGGGTCGCACTGAAGCTTTCTTT
NA	many	TRBV7-9	TRBJ1-1	CASSAPGSTEAFF	TGTGCCAGCAGCGCTCCAGGGAGCACTGAAGCTTTCTTT
TRBD1	many	TRBV29-1	TRBJ1-1	CSVAEGQVTEAFF	TGCAGCGTTGCCGAGGGACAGGTCACTGAAGCTTTCTTT
TRBD2	many	TRBV5-1	TRBJ2-5	CASSFGLAGHRAQYF	TGCGCCAGCAGTTTTGGACTAGCGGGCCATAGGGCCCAGTACTTC
TRBD2	many	TRBV5-1	TRBJ2-7	CASSLGWGGEQYF	TGCGCCAGCAGCTTGGGATGGGGGGGCGAGCAGTACTTC
TRBD2	many	TRBV4-3	TRBJ2-7	CASSQSLAGGIYEQYF	TGCGCCAGCAGCCAATCACTAGCGGGAGGGATTTACGAGCAGTACTTC
NA	NA	TRBV7-3	TRBJ2-3	CASSFRSSGTDTQYF	TGTGCCAGCAGCTTTCGGAGTTCCGGCACAGATACGCAGTATTTT
NA	many	TRBV6-5	TRBJ2-5	CASSFFGETQYF	TGTGCCAGCAGTTTTTTCGGGGAGACCCAGTACTTC
TRBD2	many	TRBV20-1	TRBJ2-5	CSARFPGGQETQYF	TGCAGTGCTAGATTTCCGGGGGGGCAAGAGACCCAGTACTTC
NA	many	TRBV11-2	TRBJ2-7	CASSPNDGNEQYF	TGTGCCAGCAGCCCTAATGACGGCAACGAGCAGTACTTC
TRBD2	NA	TRBV9	TRBJ2-3	CASSVGILAGVGDTQYF	TGTGCCAGCAGCGTAGGAATACTAGCGGGGGTAGGCGATACGCAGTATTTT
NA	NA	TRBV7-9	TRBJ1-1	CAGSHREAFF	TGTGCCGGCAGCCACCGTGAGGCTTTCTTT
NA	many	TRBV6-6	TRBJ2-7	CASSIPSEQYF	TGTGCCAGCAGTATTCCCAGCGAGCAGTACTTC